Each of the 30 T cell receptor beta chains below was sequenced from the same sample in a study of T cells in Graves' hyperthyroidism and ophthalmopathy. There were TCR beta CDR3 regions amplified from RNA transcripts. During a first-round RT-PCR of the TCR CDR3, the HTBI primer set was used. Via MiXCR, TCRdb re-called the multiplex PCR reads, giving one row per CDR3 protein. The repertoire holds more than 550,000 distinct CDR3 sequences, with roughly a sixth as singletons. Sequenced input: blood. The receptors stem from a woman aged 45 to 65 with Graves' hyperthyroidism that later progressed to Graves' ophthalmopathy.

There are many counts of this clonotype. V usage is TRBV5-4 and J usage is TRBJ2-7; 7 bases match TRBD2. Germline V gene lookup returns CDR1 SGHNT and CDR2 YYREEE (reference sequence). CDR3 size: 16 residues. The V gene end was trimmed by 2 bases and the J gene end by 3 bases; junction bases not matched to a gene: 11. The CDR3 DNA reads TGTGCCAGCAGCTTAGGGAGGGAAGGGCCGGTCTACGAGCAGTACTTC. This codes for CASSLGREGPVYEQYF.

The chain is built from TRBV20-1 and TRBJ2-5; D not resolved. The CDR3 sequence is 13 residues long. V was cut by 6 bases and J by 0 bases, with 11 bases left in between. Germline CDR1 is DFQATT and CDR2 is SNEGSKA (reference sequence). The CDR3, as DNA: TGCAGTGCCAGCCTTGACCACCAAGAGACCCAGTACTTC. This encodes CSASLDHQETQYF.

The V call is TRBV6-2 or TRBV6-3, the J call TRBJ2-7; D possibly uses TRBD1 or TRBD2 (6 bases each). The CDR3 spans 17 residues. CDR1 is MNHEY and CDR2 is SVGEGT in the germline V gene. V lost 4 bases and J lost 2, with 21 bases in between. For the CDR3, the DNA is TGTGCCAGCAGTTCGCGTTTCAGGGGCGGGGATCCCTACGAGCAGTACTTC. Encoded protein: CASSSRFRGGDPYEQYF.

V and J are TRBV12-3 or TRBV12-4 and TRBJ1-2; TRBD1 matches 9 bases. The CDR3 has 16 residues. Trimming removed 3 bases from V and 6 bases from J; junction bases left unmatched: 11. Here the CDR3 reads CASSFSGQGFRNGYTF. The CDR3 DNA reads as TGTGCCAGCAGTTTCTCGGGACAGGGATTTAGAAATGGCTACACCTTC.

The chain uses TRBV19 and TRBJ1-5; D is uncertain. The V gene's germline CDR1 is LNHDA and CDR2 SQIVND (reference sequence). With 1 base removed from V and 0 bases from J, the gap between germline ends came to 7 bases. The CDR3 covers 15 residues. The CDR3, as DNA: TGTGCCAGTAGTATAGTTAAAGGTAGCAATCAGCCCCAGCATTTT. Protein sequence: CASSIVKGSNQPQHF.

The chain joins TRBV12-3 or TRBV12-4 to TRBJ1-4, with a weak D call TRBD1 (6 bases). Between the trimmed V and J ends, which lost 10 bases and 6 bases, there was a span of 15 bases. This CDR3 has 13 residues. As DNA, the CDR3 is TGTGCCACCCGATCGGGGGCGGATGAAAAACTGTTTTTT. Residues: CATRSGADEKLFF.

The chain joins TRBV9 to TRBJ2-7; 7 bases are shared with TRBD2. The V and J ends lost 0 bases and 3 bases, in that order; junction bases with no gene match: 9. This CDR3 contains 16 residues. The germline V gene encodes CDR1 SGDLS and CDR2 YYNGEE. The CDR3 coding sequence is TGTGCCAGCAGCGTAGGGGGGGAGGGGCGTAACTACGAGCAGTACTTC. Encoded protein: CASSVGGEGRNYEQYF.

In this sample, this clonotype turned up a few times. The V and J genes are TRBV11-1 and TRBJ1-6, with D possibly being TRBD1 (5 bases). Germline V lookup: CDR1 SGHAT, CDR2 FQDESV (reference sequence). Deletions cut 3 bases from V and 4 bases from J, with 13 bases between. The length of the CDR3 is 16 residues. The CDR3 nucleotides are TGTGCCAGCAGCTTGACAGCCGAAACTTATAATTCACCCCTCCACTTT. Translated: CASSLTAETYNSPLHF.

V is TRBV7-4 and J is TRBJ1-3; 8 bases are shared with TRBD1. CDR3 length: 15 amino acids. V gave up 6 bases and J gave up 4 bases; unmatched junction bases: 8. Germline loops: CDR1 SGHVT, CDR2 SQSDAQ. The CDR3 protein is CASSSDRAYGNTIYF. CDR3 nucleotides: TGTGCCAGCAGTTCGGACAGGGCTTACGGAAACACCATATATTTT. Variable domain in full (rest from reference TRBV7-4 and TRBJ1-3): GAGVSQSPRYKVAKRGRDVALRCDSISGHVTLYWYRQTLGQGSEVLTYSQSDAQRDKSGRPSGRFSAERPERSVSTLKIQRTEQGDSAVYLCASSSDRAYGNTIYFGEGSWLTVV.

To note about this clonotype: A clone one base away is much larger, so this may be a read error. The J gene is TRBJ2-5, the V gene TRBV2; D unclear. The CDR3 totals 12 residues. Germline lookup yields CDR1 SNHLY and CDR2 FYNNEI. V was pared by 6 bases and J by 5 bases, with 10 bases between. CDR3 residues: CASRGLDETQYF. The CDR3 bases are TGTGCCAGCAGGGGATTGGACGAGACCCAGTACTTC.

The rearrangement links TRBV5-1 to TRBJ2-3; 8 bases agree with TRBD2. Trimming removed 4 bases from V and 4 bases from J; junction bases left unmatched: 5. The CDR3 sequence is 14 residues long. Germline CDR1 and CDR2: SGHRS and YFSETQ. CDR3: CASSTGGVADTQYF. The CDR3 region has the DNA TGCGCCAGCAGCACCGGGGGGGTGGCAGATACGCAGTATTTT. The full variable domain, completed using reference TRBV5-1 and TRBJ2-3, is KAGVTQTPRYLIKTRGQQVTLSCSPISGHRSVSWYQQTPGQGLQFLFEYFSETQRNKGNFPGRFSGRQFSNSRSEMNVSTLELGDSALYLCASSTGGVADTQYFGPGTRLTVL.

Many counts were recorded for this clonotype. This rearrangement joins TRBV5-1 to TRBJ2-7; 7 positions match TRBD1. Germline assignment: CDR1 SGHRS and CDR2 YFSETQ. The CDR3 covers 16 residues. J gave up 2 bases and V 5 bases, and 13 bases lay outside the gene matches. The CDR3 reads CASRETVTGITYEQYF. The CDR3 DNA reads TGCGCCAGCAGGGAGACTGTGACAGGGATCACCTACGAGCAGTACTTC.

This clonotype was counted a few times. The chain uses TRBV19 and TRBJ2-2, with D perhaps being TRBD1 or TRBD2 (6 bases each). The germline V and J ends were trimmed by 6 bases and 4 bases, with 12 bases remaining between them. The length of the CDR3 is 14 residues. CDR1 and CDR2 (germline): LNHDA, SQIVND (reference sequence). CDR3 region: CASSGGIATGELFF. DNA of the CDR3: TGTGCCAGTAGCGGGGGCATCGCCACCGGGGAGCTGTTTTTT.

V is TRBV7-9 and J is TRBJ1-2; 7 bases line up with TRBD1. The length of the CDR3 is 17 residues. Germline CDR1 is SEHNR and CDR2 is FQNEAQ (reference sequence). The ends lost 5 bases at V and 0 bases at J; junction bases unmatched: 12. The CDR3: CASSPRGQRPTNYGYTF. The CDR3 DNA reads TGTGCCAGCAGCCCCCGGGGACAGCGCCCCACTAACTATGGCTACACCTTC.

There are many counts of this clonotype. The DNA for the CDR3 is TGTGCCAGCAGCCCCATCGGTGGTGGACAGGGATCAGATACGCAGTATTTT. It translates to CASSPIGGGQGSDTQYF. The gene calls are TRBV5-6 and TRBJ2-3, with 8 nucleotides matching TRBD1. In germline, CDR1 is SGHDT, CDR2 YYEEEE. The CDR3 totals 17 residues. The V gene end was trimmed by 4 bases and the J gene end by 4 bases; junction bases not matched to a gene: 14.

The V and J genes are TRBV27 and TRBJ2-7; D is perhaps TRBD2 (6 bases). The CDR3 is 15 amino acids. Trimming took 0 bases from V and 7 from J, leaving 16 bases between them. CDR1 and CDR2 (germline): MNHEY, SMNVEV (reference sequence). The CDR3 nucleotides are TGTGCCAGCAGTTTATCCCCCAGACTAGTGGGAGAGCAGTACTTC. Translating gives CASSLSPRLVGEQYF.

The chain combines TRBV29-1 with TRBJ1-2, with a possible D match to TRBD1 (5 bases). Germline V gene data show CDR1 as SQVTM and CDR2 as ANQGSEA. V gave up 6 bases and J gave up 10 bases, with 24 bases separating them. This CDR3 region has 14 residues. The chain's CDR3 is CSVRPTDLPTPYTF. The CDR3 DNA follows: TGCAGCGTGAGACCGACAGACCTCCCAACCCCCTACACCTTC.

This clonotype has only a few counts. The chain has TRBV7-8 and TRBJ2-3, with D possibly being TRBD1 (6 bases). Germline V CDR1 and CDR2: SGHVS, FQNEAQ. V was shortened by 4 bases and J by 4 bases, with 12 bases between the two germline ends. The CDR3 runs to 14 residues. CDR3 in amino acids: CASSSAGQSDTQYF. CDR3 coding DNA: TGTGCCAGCAGCTCCGCCGGACAGTCAGATACGCAGTATTTT.

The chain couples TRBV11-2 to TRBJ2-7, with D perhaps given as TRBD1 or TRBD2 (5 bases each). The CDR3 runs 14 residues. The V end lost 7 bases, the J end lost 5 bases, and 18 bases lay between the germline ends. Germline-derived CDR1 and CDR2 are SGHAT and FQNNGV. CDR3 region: CASKSRGLGHEQYF. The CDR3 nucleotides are TGTGCCAGCAAAAGTCGCGGACTGGGGCACGAGCAGTACTTC. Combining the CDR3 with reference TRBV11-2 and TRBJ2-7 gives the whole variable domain EAGVAQSPRYKIIEKRQSVAFWCNPISGHATLYWYQQILGQGPKLLIQFQNNGVVDDSQLPKDRFSAERLKGVDSTLKIQPAKLEDSAVYLCASKSRGLGHEQYFGPGTRLTVT.

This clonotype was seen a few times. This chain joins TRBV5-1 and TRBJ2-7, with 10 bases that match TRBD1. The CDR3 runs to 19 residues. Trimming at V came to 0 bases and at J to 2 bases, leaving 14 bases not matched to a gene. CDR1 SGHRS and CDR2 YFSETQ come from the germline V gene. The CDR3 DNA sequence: TGCGCCAGCAGCTTGGGCAGCTTGTCGGACAGGGGGGCTGCCTACGAGCAGTACTTC. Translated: CASSLGSLSDRGAAYEQYF.

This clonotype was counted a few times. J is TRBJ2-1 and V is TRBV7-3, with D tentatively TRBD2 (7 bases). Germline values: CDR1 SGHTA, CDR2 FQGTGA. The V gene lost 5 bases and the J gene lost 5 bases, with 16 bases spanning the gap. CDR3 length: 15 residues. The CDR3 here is CASSPARGADNEQFF. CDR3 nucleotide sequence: TGTGCCAGCAGCCCAGCACGGGGGGCAGACAATGAGCAGTTCTTC.

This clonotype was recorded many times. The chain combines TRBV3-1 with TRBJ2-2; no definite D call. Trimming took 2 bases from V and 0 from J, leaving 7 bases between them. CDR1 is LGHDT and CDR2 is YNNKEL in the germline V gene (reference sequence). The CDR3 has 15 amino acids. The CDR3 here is CASSQIQANTGELFF. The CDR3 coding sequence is TGTGCCAGCAGCCAAATCCAGGCGAACACCGGGGAGCTGTTTTTT.

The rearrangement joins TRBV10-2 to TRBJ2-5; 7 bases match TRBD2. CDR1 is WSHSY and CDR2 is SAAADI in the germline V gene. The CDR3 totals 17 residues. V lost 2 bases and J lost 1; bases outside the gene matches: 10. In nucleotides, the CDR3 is TGCGCCAGCAGTGAGGGGACCTTCTCTAGCGGCCAAGAGACCCAGTACTTC. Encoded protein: CASSEGTFSSGQETQYF.

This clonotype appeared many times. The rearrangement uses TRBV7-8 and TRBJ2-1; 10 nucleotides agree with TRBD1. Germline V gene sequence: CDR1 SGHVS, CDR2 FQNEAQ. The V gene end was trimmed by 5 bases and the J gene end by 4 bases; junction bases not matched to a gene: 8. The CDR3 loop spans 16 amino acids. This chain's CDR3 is CASSRPGQGPYNEQFF. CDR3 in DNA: TGTGCCAGCAGCAGGCCGGGACAGGGGCCTTACAATGAGCAGTTCTTC.

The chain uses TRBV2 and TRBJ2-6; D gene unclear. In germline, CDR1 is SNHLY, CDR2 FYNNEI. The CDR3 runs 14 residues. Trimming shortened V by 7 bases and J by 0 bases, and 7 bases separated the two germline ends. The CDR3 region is CASNSRSGANVLTF. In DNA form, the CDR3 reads TGTGCCAGCAATAGTCGCTCTGGGGCCAACGTCCTGACTTTC. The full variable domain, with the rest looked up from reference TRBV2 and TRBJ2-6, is EPEVTQTPSHQVTQMGQEVILRCVPISNHLYFYWYRQILGQKVEFLVSFYNNEISEKSEIFDDQFSVERPDGSNFTLKIRSTKLEDSAMYFCASNSRSGANVLTFGAGSRLTVL.

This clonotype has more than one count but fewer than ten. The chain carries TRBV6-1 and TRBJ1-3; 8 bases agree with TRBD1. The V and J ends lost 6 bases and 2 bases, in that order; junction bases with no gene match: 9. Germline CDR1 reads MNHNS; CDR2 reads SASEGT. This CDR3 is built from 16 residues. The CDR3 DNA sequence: TGTGCCAGCAGAGGACAGGGCCCATGGACTGGAAACACCATATATTTT. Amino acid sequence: CASRGQGPWTGNTIYF.

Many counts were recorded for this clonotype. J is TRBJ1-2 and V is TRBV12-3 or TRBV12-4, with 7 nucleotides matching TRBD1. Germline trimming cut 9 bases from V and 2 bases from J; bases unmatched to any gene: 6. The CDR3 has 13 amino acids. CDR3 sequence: CASQGGANYGYTF. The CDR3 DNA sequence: TGTGCCAGTCAGGGGGGCGCGAACTATGGCTACACCTTC.

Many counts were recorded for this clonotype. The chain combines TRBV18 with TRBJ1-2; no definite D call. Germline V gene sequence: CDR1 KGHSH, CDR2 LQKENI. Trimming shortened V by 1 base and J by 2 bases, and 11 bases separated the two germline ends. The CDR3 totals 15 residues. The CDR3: CASSPREAPNYGYTF. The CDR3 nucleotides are TGTGCCAGCTCACCACGGGAAGCACCCAACTATGGCTACACCTTC.

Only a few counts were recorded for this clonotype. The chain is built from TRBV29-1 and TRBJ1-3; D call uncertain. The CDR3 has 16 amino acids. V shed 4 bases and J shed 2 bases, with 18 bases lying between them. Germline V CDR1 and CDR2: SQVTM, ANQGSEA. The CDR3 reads CSVVPSWETPGNTIYF. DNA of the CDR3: TGCAGCGTTGTACCAAGTTGGGAAACGCCTGGAAACACCATATATTTT.

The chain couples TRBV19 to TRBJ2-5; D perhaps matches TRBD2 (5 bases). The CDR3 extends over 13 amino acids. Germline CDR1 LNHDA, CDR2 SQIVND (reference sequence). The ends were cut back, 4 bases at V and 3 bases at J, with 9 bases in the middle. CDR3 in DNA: TGTGCCAGTAGTACCATCGGGAAAGAGACCCAGTACTTC. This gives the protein CASSTIGKETQYF.